Included here is one T cell receptor beta chain sequence, with context. This clonotype was seen ten or more times. Its target antigen remains unknown. One end of the junction fails to match germline, which may point to a read error. Moderately to severely active disease, a Clinical Activity Score of at least 3, a NOSPECS grade of at least 4, and a duration under 3 months were present in ophthalmopathy patients. The study excluded patients with uncontrolled infections, other autoimmune diseases, pregnancy or lactation. Clinical symptoms, serum thyroxine and TRAb, thyroid ultrasound, and orbital computed tomography formed the basis for the diagnoses. Ficoll-Paque density gradient centrifugation was used to isolate PBMCs from around 10 ml of fresh peripheral blood. Trizol reagent was used to extract total RNA, and RNA quality was then checked on an Agilent 2100 Bioanalyzer. The TCR beta CDR3 regions were amplified from RNA transcripts. For the first round of RT-PCR on the TCR CDR3, the HTBI primer set was used together with the Qiagen OneStep RT-PCR kit. A second multiplex PCR round built the libraries, followed by size selection and purification. Sequencing of the libraries was done on an Illumina HiSeq2000 using paired-end 100 bp reads. In the authors' own workflow: SOAPnuke was used to process the raw data, with reads discarded if the reads contained adapters or uncalled bases, had a mean Phred below 15, or lacked an exact constant-primer or identifier match. COPE v1.2.5 was used to merge high-quality paired reads, and clonotypes were defined as unique nucleotide sequences. Clonotypes were aligned to IMGT TRBV, TRBD and TRBJ reference segments using MiTCR v1.1. The analysis was restricted to V-J combinations with a frequency above 0.0001, which together covered over 99% of the repertoires. A TCS score was defined as the ratio of F50 (clonal expansion) to E x V (chaos), with BLOSUM62-based TCRdist applied between CDR3 peptides within each V-J. Welch's t-statistics and random forest reduced roughly 500 V-J features to 10 to 15, which were used in a naive Bayes classifier (R e1071). The public reads were run again by TCRdb, first through fastp at Q25 and then through MiXCR, and only productive beta chains were kept. Identical CDR3 proteins give one entry, which carries the most common genes and DNA. None of the V and J calls come from the authors' own analysis; TCRdb made them. Here the sample has about 270,000 distinct CDR3 sequences; approximately 20% occur a single time. The ten largest clones represent around 64% of the sample.

This sample was taken from a study of T cells in Graves' hyperthyroidism and ophthalmopathy (dated by TCRdb to about 2019). With respect to the entire study: Peripheral blood samples were taken at the time of initial diagnosis, prior to any treatment. TCR V-J signatures able to tell the groups apart were searched for in a discovery cohort of 95 to 100 patients, of whom roughly 42 had Graves' ophthalmopathy and 55 to 65 had stable Graves' hyperthyroidism. Prospective prediction of ophthalmopathy was tested in an independent validation cohort of fewer than 20 hyperthyroidism patients and around 16 patients who later progressed to ophthalmopathy. The 90 to 100 discovery patients were randomly divided into training and test sets at a 7:3 ratio. In addition, the study compared T-cell repertoires in thyroid tissue and in blood from about 6 Graves' hyperthyroidism patients. After blood sampling, hyperthyroidism patients were treated with methimazole at a starting dose of 30 mg daily, and ophthalmopathy patients were treated with high-dose intravenous methylprednisolone. The paper describes TCR Vbeta CDR3 sequencing of around 130 peripheral blood samples, made up of 43 ophthalmopathy patients, over 70 hyperthyroidism patients and 17 progressor patients.

What the research found in general, with its limitations: Sample size was not statistically predetermined, and blinding of investigators to group allocation was not performed. Most expanded thyroid clonotypes (frequency above 0.001) were also found in blood, which suggests that blood repertoires may mirror thyroid immune responses. In cross-validation, a model built on a 13 V-J signature told ophthalmopathy apart from stable hyperthyroidism with approximately 91% sensitivity and approximately 81% specificity, and in testing the same model reached 80%/75%. In validation, the model predicted progression to ophthalmopathy with around 71% sensitivity and approximately 74% specificity, a median of about 6 months before onset.

The germline V gene encodes CDR1 SGHRS and CDR2 YFSETQ. Counted from cysteine to phenylalanine, this CDR3 has 13 amino acids. Only the CDR3 portion is preserved as DNA: 39 bases, with reading frame beginning at the first base. The chain is assembled from TRBV5-1 and TRBJ1-1; no D segment can be confidently identified. The clonotype was recovered from a man aged 25 to 40 with Graves' ophthalmopathy. Input material: blood. The nucleotides are TGTGCCAGCAGCTTAGACGTGAACACTGAAGCTTTCTTT. Its product reads: CASSLDVNTEAFF.